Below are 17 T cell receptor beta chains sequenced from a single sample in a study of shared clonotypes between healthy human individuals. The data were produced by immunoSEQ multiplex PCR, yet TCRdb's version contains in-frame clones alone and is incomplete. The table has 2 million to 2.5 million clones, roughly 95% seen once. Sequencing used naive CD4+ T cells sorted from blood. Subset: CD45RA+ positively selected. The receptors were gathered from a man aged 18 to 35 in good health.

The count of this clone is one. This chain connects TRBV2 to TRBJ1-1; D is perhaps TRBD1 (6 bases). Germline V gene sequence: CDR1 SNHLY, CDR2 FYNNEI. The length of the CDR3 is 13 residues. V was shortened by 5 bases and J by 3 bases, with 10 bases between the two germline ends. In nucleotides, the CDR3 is TGTGCCAGCAGTCAGAAGGGGGACACTGAAGCTTTCTTT. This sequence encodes CASSQKGDTEAFF.

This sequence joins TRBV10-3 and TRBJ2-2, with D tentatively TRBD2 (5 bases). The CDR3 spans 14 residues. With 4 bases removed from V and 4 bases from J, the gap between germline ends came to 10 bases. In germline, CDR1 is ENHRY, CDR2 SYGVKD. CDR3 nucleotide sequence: TGTGCCATCAGTGCCTTGGGAGTCACCGGGGAGCTGTTTTTT. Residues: CAISALGVTGELFF.

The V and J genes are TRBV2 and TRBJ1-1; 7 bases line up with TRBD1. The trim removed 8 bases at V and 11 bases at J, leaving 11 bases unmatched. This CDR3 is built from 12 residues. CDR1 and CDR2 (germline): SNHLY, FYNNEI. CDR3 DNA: TGTGCCAGCGGCGGAGGACAGGAGGTCGCTTTCTTT. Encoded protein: CASGGGQEVAFF.

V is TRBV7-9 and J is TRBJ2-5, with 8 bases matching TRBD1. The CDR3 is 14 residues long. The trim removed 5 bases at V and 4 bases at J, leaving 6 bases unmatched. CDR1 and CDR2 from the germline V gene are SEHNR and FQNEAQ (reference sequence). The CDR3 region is CASSTSGGRETQYF. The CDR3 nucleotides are TGTGCCAGCAGCACCTCAGGGGGCCGAGAGACCCAGTACTTC.

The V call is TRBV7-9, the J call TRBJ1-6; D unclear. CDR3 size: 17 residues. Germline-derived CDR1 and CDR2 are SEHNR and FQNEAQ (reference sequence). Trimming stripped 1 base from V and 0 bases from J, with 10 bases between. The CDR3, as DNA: TGTGCCAGCAGCTTAGGGCACGCCAGCTCCTATAATTCACCCCTCCACTTT. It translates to CASSLGHASSYNSPLHF.

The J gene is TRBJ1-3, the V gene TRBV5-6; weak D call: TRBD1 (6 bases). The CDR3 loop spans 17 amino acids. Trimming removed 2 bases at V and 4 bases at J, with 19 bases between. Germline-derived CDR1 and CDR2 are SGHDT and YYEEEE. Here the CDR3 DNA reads TGTGCCAGCAGCTTCAGGGTCACAGGGCGGAGAGGAAACACCATATATTTT. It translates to CASSFRVTGRRGNTIYF. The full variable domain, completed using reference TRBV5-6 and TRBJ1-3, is DAGVTQSPTHLIKTRGQQVTLRCSPKSGHDTVSWYQQALGQGPQFIFQYYEEEERQRGNFPDRFSGHQFPNYSSELNVNALLLGDSALYLCASSFRVTGRRGNTIYFGEGSWLTVV.

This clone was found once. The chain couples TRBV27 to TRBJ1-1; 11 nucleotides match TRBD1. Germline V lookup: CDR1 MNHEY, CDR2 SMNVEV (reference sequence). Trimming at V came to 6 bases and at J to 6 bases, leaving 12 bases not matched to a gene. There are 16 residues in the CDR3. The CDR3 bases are TGTGCCAGCAGCCCAAGGGACCCGGGACAGGGGGCTGAAGCTTTCTTT. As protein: CASSPRDPGQGAEAFF.

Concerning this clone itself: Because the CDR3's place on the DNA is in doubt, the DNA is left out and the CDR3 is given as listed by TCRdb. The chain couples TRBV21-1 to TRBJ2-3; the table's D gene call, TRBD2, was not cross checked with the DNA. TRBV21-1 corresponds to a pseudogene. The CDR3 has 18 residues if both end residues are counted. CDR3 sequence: CASSSNYVAGGSTDTQYF.

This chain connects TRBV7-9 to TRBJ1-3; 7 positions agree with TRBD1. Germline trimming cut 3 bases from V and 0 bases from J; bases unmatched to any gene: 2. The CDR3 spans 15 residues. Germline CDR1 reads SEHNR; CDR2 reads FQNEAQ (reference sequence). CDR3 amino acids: CASSFDRDSGNTIYF. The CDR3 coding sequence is TGTGCCAGCAGCTTCGACAGGGACTCTGGAAACACCATATATTTT.

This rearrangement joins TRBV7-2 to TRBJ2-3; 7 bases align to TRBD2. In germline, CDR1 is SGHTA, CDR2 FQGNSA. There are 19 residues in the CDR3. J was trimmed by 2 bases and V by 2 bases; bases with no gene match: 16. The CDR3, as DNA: TGTGCCAGCAGCTTATCATCAGCGGGACTCCAACTATTCACAGATACGCAGTATTTT. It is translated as CASSLSSAGLQLFTDTQYF.

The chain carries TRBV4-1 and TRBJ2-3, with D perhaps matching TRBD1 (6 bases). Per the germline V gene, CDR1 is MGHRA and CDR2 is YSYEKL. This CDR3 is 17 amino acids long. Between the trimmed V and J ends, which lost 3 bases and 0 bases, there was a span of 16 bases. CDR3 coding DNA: TGCGCCAGCAGCCAGTTCCTAGGGGGTTCTAGCACAGATACGCAGTATTTT. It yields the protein CASSQFLGGSSTDTQYF.

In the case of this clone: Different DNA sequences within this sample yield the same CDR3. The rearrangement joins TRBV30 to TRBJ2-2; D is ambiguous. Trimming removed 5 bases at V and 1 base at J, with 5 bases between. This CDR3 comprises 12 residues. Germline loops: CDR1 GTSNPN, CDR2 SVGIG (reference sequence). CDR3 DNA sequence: TGTGCCTGGGGCCAGAACACCGGGGAGCTGTTTTTT. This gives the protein CAWGQNTGELFF.

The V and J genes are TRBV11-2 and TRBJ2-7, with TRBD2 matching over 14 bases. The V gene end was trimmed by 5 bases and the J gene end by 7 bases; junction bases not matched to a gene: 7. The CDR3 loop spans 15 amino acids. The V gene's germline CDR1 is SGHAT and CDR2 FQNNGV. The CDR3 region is CASSRGLAGEGEQYF. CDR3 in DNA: TGTGCCAGCAGCCGGGGACTAGCGGGGGAAGGGGAGCAGTACTTC.

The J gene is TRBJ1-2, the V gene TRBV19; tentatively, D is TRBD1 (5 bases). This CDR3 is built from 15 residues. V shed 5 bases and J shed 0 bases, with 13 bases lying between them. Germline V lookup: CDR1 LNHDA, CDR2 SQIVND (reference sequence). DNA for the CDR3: TGTGCCAGTAGTCCAGGGCAGGTCTCTAACTATGGCTACACCTTC. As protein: CASSPGQVSNYGYTF.

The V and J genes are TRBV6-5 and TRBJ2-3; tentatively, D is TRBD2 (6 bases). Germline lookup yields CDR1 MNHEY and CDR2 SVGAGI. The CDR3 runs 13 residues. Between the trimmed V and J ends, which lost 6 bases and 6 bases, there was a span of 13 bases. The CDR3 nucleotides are TGTGCCAGCAGCTATGCCCGGGGGGATACGCAGTATTTT. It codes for CASSYARGDTQYF.

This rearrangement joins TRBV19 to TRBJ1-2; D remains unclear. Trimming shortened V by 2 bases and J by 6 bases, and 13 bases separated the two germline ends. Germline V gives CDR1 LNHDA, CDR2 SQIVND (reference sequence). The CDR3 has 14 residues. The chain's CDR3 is CASSIMAGEHGYTF. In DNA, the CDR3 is TGTGCCAGTAGTATAATGGCGGGAGAACATGGCTACACCTTC.

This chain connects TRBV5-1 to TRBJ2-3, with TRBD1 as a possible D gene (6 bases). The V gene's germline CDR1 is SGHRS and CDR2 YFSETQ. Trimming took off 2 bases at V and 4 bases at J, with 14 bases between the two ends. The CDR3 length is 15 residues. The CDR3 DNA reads TGCGCCAGCAGCTTCACAGTTCAGGGGCCAGATACGCAGTATTTT. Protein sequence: CASSFTVQGPDTQYF.